The clone carrying this T cell receptor (beta chain) was recorded only once. The source of the sample is a study of blood T cell repertoires in COVID-19. Followed over time, Seattle patients had been enrolled while infection was active. Per the germline V gene, CDR1 is SGHTA and CDR2 is FQGTGA. There are 15 residues in the CDR3. Unmatched junction bases numbered 6, after V lost 5 bases and J lost 9 bases. The repertoire was sequenced with immunoSEQ multiplex PCR; TCRdb's copy has only in-frame clones and lacks some. The table records about 170,000 clones, over 80% of them present only once. This TCR was sampled from an elderly woman with COVID-19, enrolled during active disease. The chain uses TRBV7-3 and TRBJ2-1, with TRBD2 identical over 14 bases. Input material: peripheral blood. Here the CDR3 reads CASSPGLAGGGEQFF. For the CDR3, the DNA is TGTGCCAGCAGCCCCGGACTAGCGGGGGGCGGTGAGCAGTTCTTC.